The next 22 T cell receptor beta chains were all read from a single sample in a study of cytomegalovirus exposure and HLA in healthy donors. It was with 60 Vbeta and 13 Jbeta primers that the PCR ran. TCRdb's copy holds only in-frame clones and misses some; the assay was immunoSEQ multiplex PCR. There are roughly 110,000 clones in the sample; 74% occur only once, and approximately 15% lies in the top ten. Specimen: PBMCs. The source is a woman aged 40 to 49 in good health and CMV-seropositive.

The rearrangement links TRBV7-9 to TRBJ1-1, with 8 bases identical to TRBD1. This CDR3 comprises 13 residues. The germline V gene has CDR1 SEHNR and CDR2 FQNEAQ (reference sequence). V gave up 5 bases and J gave up 5 bases; unmatched junction bases: 4. The chain's CDR3 is CASSQQGGTEAFF. CDR3 nucleotides: TGTGCCAGCAGCCAACAGGGGGGGACTGAAGCTTTCTTT.

The rearrangement uses TRBV4-3 and TRBJ1-5; 8 nucleotides match TRBD1. The J segment lost 1 base and the V segment lost 0 bases, leaving 5 bases of the junction unmatched. Germline V lookup: CDR1 LGHNA, CDR2 YSLEER. CDR3 length equals 17 residues. CDR3: CASSQDPQGGSNQPQHF. The CDR3 DNA reads as TGCGCCAGCAGCCAAGACCCACAGGGGGGGAGCAATCAGCCCCAGCATTTT.

The chain links TRBV9 to TRBJ2-2, with no clear D. The CDR3 length is 13 residues. Trimming shortened V by 0 bases and J by 6 bases, and 6 bases separated the two germline ends. CDR1 and CDR2 (germline): SGDLS, YYNGEE. CDR3 coding DNA: TGTGCCAGCAGCGTAGTGGGCGCCGGGGAGCTGTTTTTT. This sequence encodes CASSVVGAGELFF. Drawing the rest from reference TRBV9 and TRBJ2-2, the complete variable domain is DSGVTQTPKHLITATGQRVTLRCSPRSGDLSVYWYQQSLDQGLQFLIQYYNGEERAKGNILERFSAQQFPDLHSELNLSSLELGDSALYFCASSVVGAGELFFGEGSRLTVL.

The J gene is TRBJ2-5, the V gene TRBV5-4; 9 bases align to TRBD2. The CDR3 extends over 15 amino acids. V gave up 1 base and J gave up 4 bases; unmatched junction bases: 5. Germline CDR1 SGHNT, CDR2 YYREEE (reference sequence). The CDR3 loop is CASSLHAGGRETQYF. As DNA, the CDR3 is TGTGCCAGCAGCTTGCATGCGGGGGGGCGAGAGACCCAGTACTTC.

This chain uses TRBV4-1 with TRBJ1-2; 8 nucleotides agree with TRBD1. The length of the CDR3 is 14 residues. V dropped 3 bases and J dropped 7; count of bases not matched to a gene: 7. Germline loops: CDR1 MGHRA, CDR2 YSYEKL. In nucleotides, the CDR3 is TGCGCCAGCAGCCAGGACAGGGTTCAGGGTGGCTACACCTTC. Its translation is CASSQDRVQGGYTF.

This clone appeared a single time. CDR3 amino acids: CASSGTGIYGYTF. In nucleotides, the CDR3 is TGTGCCAGCAGTGGGACAGGGATCTATGGCTACACCTTC. The chain joins TRBV25-1 to TRBJ1-2, with TRBD1 matching over 8 bases. The CDR3 runs to 13 residues. Trimming took 4 bases from V and 4 from J; bases not matched to a gene: 2. Germline V gene data show CDR1 as MGHDK and CDR2 as SYGVNS.

The V call is TRBV7-2, the J call TRBJ2-3; 9 bases are a match to TRBD1. Germline-derived CDR1 and CDR2 are SGHTA and FQGNSA. CDR3 size: 14 residues. Germline trimming cut 5 bases from V and 6 bases from J; bases unmatched to any gene: 6. The CDR3 bases are TGTGCCAGCAGCGCGACAGGGGGAGAGGATACGCAGTATTTT. It translates to CASSATGGEDTQYF.

V usage is TRBV7-2 and J usage is TRBJ1-2, with 7 bases identical to TRBD1. The CDR3 totals 15 residues. Germline V gives CDR1 SGHTA, CDR2 FQGNSA. V lost 5 bases to trimming and J lost 0 bases; unmatched junction nucleotides: 6. The CDR3 sequence: CASSPGQRTNYGYTF. The CDR3 DNA is TGTGCCAGCAGCCCGGGACAGAGAACTAACTATGGCTACACCTTC.

In its sample, this clone was seen once. This sequence joins TRBV11-3 and TRBJ2-2; no firm D call. The CDR3 contains 14 residues. Germline lookup yields CDR1 SGHNT and CDR2 YENEEA. Trimming pared 1 base from V and 4 bases from J, leaving 7 bases between. CDR3 in DNA: TGTGCCAGCAGCTTAGCGGCGGTCACCGGGGAGCTGTTTTTT. Amino acid sequence: CASSLAAVTGELFF.

The rearrangement joins TRBV27 to TRBJ2-2, with TRBD2 matching 9 bases. Looked up from germline, CDR1 is MNHEY and CDR2 is SMNVEV (reference sequence). V gave up 0 bases and J gave up 8 bases; unmatched junction bases: 7. The CDR3 length is 16 residues. The CDR3 loop reads CASSLSGLAGPGELFF. CDR3 coding DNA: TGTGCCAGCAGTTTATCGGGGCTAGCGGGGCCGGGGGAGCTGTTTTTT.

This clone was counted a few times. The V gene is TRBV5-6, the J gene TRBJ1-2, with D unresolved. Germline V gene lookup returns CDR1 SGHDT and CDR2 YYEEEE. Deletions cut 0 bases from V and 5 bases from J, with 11 bases between. This CDR3 is built from 14 residues. The CDR3, as DNA: TGTGCCAGCAGCTTGGAAGCGGTCGGATATGGCTACACCTTC. Residues: CASSLEAVGYGYTF.

This clone was found once. The rearrangement uses TRBV11-2 and TRBJ1-5, with TRBD1 matching 7 bases. Per germline, CDR1 SGHAT and CDR2 FQNNGV. The trim removed 6 bases at V and 8 bases at J, leaving 13 bases unmatched. The CDR3 contains 15 residues. The DNA for the CDR3 is TGTGCCAGCAGTTCGACAGGGACCCCAGGGGAGCCCCAGCATTTT. Amino acid sequence: CASSSTGTPGEPQHF.

The table lists this clone with a few counts. The chain is built from TRBV14 and TRBJ1-1; unclear D gene. Germline V gives CDR1 SGHDN, CDR2 FVKESK. Between the trimmed V and J ends, which lost 1 base and 5 bases, there was a span of 14 bases. The CDR3 loop spans 15 amino acids. The CDR3 DNA sequence: TGTGCCAGCAGCCAAGTAGCGGGTGCGGGGACTGAAGCTTTCTTT. Amino acids: CASSQVAGAGTEAFF.

The V call is TRBV9, the J call TRBJ2-7, with 11 bases identical to TRBD2. The V segment lost 3 bases and the J segment 5 bases; nucleotides outside the gene matches: 4. CDR3 size: 14 residues. Germline V lookup: CDR1 SGDLS, CDR2 YYNGEE. The CDR3 is CASSASGGRDEQYF. DNA for the CDR3: TGTGCCAGCAGCGCTAGCGGGGGGAGGGACGAGCAGTACTTC.

The chain carries TRBV4-3 and TRBJ1-1; 7 bases are a match to TRBD1. J lost 1 base, V lost 0 bases, and 5 bases had no gene match. This CDR3 has 16 amino acids. The V gene's germline CDR1 is LGHNA and CDR2 YSLEER. The CDR3, as DNA: TGCGCCAGCAGCCAAGATGGGAACAGGGGGAACACTGAAGCTTTCTTT. It codes for CASSQDGNRGNTEAFF.

J is TRBJ1-1 and V is TRBV4-1, with D possibly being TRBD1 (5 bases). CDR1 MGHRA and CDR2 YSYEKL come from the germline V gene. This CDR3 has 14 residues. V lost 0 bases, J lost 12 bases, and 17 bases lay in between. CDR3 DNA: TGCGCCAGCAGCCAAGATACCCTGAGCTCAGGGACTTTCTTT. This translates into CASSQDTLSSGTFF.

The chain joins TRBV19 to TRBJ2-2; D is unresolved. Germline V lookup: CDR1 LNHDA, CDR2 SQIVND (reference sequence). The CDR3 runs to 16 residues. Trimming left V 1 base short and J 1 base short, with 10 bases between. The CDR3 region is CASSIGTVVNTGELFF. CDR3 nucleotide sequence: TGTGCCAGTAGTATAGGCACAGTTGTGAACACCGGGGAGCTGTTTTTT.

The V call is TRBV6-5, the J call TRBJ1-6, with D uncertain. V was trimmed by 6 bases and J by 0 bases, leaving 9 bases between them. The V gene's germline CDR1 is MNHEY and CDR2 SVGAGI. The length of the CDR3 is 15 residues. Written as DNA, the CDR3 is TGTGCCAGCAGGGACGGGAGCTCCTATAATTCACCCCTCCACTTT. This gives the protein CASRDGSSYNSPLHF.

This chain joins TRBV30 and TRBJ1-6; 7 bases are a match to TRBD1. The CDR3 extends over 15 amino acids. The V and J ends lost 3 bases and 8 bases, in that order; junction bases with no gene match: 10. Germline assignment: CDR1 GTSNPN and CDR2 SVGIG (reference sequence). The CDR3 DNA sequence: TGTGCCTGGAGATTGTCTGGACAGGTCTATTCACCCCTCCACTTT. This gives the protein CAWRLSGQVYSPLHF. The full variable domain, rest sourced from reference TRBV30 and TRBJ1-6, is SQTIHQWPATLVQPVGSPLSLECTVEGTSNPNLYWYRQAAGRGLQLLFYSVGIGQISSEVPQNLSASRPQDRQFILSSKKLLLSDSGFYLCAWRLSGQVYSPLHFGNGTRLTVT.

V is TRBV4-1 and J is TRBJ1-1; 10 bases map to TRBD1. The V gene's germline CDR1 is MGHRA and CDR2 YSYEKL. This CDR3 has 18 amino acids. V shed 1 base and J 0 bases; nucleotides not matched to a gene: 8. The DNA of the CDR3 is TGCGCCAGCAGCCAAGGGGCCGGGACAGGGGACCTGAACACTGAAGCTTTCTTT. Its protein is CASSQGAGTGDLNTEAFF.

The chain recombines TRBV5-1 with TRBJ1-2; 7 bases agree with TRBD1. The CDR3 covers 15 residues. Germline CDR1 and CDR2: SGHRS and YFSETQ. V trimming: 4 bases; J trimming: 0 bases; junction bases outside the gene matches: 6. CDR3: CASSPDRATNYGYTF. The CDR3 nucleotides are TGCGCCAGCAGCCCCGACAGGGCTACTAACTATGGCTACACCTTC.

This chain connects TRBV7-2 to TRBJ2-7; D is unresolved. The CDR3 is made up of 14 amino acids. V was pared by 1 base and J by 6 bases, with 13 bases between. Germline V gene sequence: CDR1 SGHTA, CDR2 FQGNSA. The CDR3 nucleotides read TGTGCCAGCAGCTTAGGGCAGTCAGTCACCGAGCAGTACTTC. This codes for CASSLGQSVTEQYF. Using reference TRBV7-2 and TRBJ2-7 for the parts outside the CDR3, the full variable domain is GAGVSQSPSNKVTEKGKDVELRCDPISGHTALYWYRQSLGQGLEFLIYFQGNSAPDKSGLPSDRFSAERTGGSVSTLTIQRTQQEDSAVYLCASSLGQSVTEQYFGPGTRLTVT.